This note documents a single TCR beta chain sequence. No antigen is known for it. CDR1 is DFQATT and CDR2 is SNEGSKA in the germline V gene (reference sequence). This CDR3 region has 11 residues. Trimming removed 7 bases at V and 6 bases at J, with 11 bases between. The record originates from a study of T-cell memory formation after mild COVID-19. Overall study findings and caveats: Clones that got smaller from day 15 to 85 had even CD4/CD8, while clones growing later tipped toward CD4+.

TCRdb called the 5' RACE reads again in MiXCR, with one record for every CDR3 protein. This sample has 250,000 to 350,000 distinct CDR3 sequences, with approximately 20% found just once. The chain combines TRBV20-1 with TRBJ2-3, with D possibly being TRBD2 (5 bases). Sequenced sample: PBMCs or a T cell subset sorted from them (not recorded which). The sequence was obtained from a young man who had mild COVID-19 (a few samples of this study predate the infection). Cell type and time point are not known. The CDR3: CSGGWEDTQYF. In DNA, the CDR3 is TGCAGTGGGGGTTGGGAGGATACGCAGTATTTT.